The 5 T cell receptor beta chains listed next were all sequenced from one sample in a study of blood T cell repertoires in COVID-19. TCRdb keeps only in-frame clones here, not all; method: immunoSEQ multiplex PCR. Found here are about 89,000 clones, 91% of them singletons; the top ten hold about 2.5%. The sequencing input was peripheral blood. These receptors came from a human donor with active COVID-19. The donor label of this sample is uncertain.

The chain links TRBV24-1 to TRBJ2-5; 8 positions agree with TRBD2. This CDR3 region has 17 residues. J was trimmed by 2 bases and V by 8 bases; bases with no gene match: 15. CDR1 is KGHDR and CDR2 is SFDVKD in the germline V gene. This CDR3 is CATTPARERGPQETQYF. DNA of the CDR3: TGTGCCACCACCCCCGCGAGAGAGCGGGGGCCACAAGAGACCCAGTACTTC.

The genes are TRBV6-2 or TRBV6-3 and TRBJ1-5; perhaps TRBD1 as D (6 bases). The V gene's germline CDR1 is MNHEY and CDR2 SVGEGT. This CDR3 comprises 14 residues. With 6 bases removed from V and 7 bases from J, the gap between germline ends came to 16 bases. The CDR3 here is CASSLQGIVQPQHF. The CDR3 DNA follows: TGTGCCAGCAGCCTTCAGGGGATAGTACAGCCCCAGCATTTT.

This sequence joins TRBV19 and TRBJ2-2; TRBD1 agrees at 11 bases. Germline CDR1 is LNHDA and CDR2 is SQIVND (reference sequence). The length of the CDR3 is 16 residues. V was pared by 5 bases and J by 5 bases, with 7 bases of the junction left unmatched. Here the CDR3 DNA reads TGTGCCAGTAGTTCCCGGGACAGGGGGTATACCGGGGAGCTGTTTTTT. Protein: CASSSRDRGYTGELFF.

The V and J genes are TRBV2 and TRBJ2-7; tentatively, D is TRBD2 (6 bases). V lost 1 base, J lost 3 bases, and 16 bases lay in between. Looked up from germline, CDR1 is SNHLY and CDR2 is FYNNEI. CDR3 length: 16 amino acids. CDR3 coding DNA: TGTGCCAGCAGTGAAGTAGCGGTTTTCGCAGGCTACGAGCAGTACTTC. Translated, it gives CASSEVAVFAGYEQYF.

The chain employs TRBV29-1 and TRBJ1-5; a weak D match, TRBD1 (6 bases). The CDR3 loop spans 17 amino acids. CDR1 and CDR2 (germline): SQVTM, ANQGSEA. DNA of the CDR3: TGCAGTGATCTCCCCCGGGGAGACAGGAGGATAAACCAGCCCCAGCATTTT. The encoded protein is CSDLPRGDRRINQPQHF. Full variable domain (missing parts from reference TRBV29-1 and TRBJ1-5): SAVISQKPSRDICQRGTSLTIQCQVDSQVTMMFWYRQQPGQSLTLIATANQGSEATYESGFVIDKFPISRPNLTFSTLTVSNMSPEDSSIYLCSDLPRGDRRINQPQHFGDGTRLSIL.